These T cell receptor beta chains were read from a single sample in a study of cytomegalovirus exposure and HLA in healthy donors. Assay used: immunoSEQ multiplex PCR; TCRdb lists only in-frame clones, some missing. The profile shows 95,000 to 150,000 clones, 75% to 80% of them singletons. Sequencing was done on a sample of PBMCs. These receptors all stem from a woman in her thirties in good health and CMV-seropositive. CDR3s include the opening cysteine and the closing phenylalanine or tryptophan. The D gene is left open where the match is weak. Part of the rows lack a size; the others show once, few, many or a class for expanded clones.

D: -; J: TRBJ2-1; V: TRBV7-6; size: -; DNA: TGTGCCAGCAGCTTTAGAGGGGGTAATACGAACAATGAGCAGTTCTTC; CDR3: CASSFRGGNTNNEQFF
D: TRBD2; J: TRBJ2-3; V: TRBV30; size: -; DNA: TGTGCCTGGAGACCCGACCAGGGACTAGCGGGGGGGAAATTTGCCACAGATACGCAGTATTTT; CDR3: CAWRPDQGLAGGKFATDTQYF
D: -; J: TRBJ1-2; V: TRBV4-1; size: -; DNA: TGCGCCAGCAGCCCCAGGACTGGTGGCTATGGCTACACCTTC; CDR3: CASSPRTGGYGYTF
D: -; J: TRBJ2-1; V: TRBV7-9; size: -; DNA: TGTGCCAGCAGCCAAGACACTGAGCAGTTCTTC; CDR3: CASSQDTEQFF
D: TRBD2; J: TRBJ2-4; V: TRBV27; size: -; DNA: TGTGCCAGCAGTTACCGGGGGGGGCGAAACATTCAGTACTTC; CDR3: CASSYRGGRNIQYF
D: -; J: TRBJ2-7; V: TRBV29-1; size: -; DNA: TGCAGCGTTGAATCAGGGGATTCACACGAGCAGTACTTC; CDR3: CSVESGDSHEQYF
D: TRBD1; J: TRBJ1-2; V: TRBV29-1; size: -; DNA: TGCAGCGACAGGACAGGGAATGGCTACACCTTC; CDR3: CSDRTGNGYTF
D: TRBD2; J: TRBJ2-2; V: TRBV5-4; size: -; DNA: TGTGCCAGCAGCACGGGACTAGCCGGCGGGGAGCTGTTTTTT; CDR3: CASSTGLAGGELFF
D: -; J: TRBJ2-3; V: TRBV6-5; size: -; DNA: TGTGCCAGCAGTTACACAAGGACATCGAGCACAGATACGCAGTATTTT; CDR3: CASSYTRTSSTDTQYF
D: -; J: TRBJ2-5; V: TRBV11-2; size: -; DNA: TGTGCCAGCAGCTTCAGACTAACCAGCGACGGAGAGACCCAGTACTTC; CDR3: CASSFRLTSDGETQYF
D: TRBD1; J: TRBJ2-7; V: TRBV28; size: -; DNA: TGTGCCAGCAGTCTACCACAGGGGGCCGGCTACGAGCAGTACTTC; CDR3: CASSLPQGAGYEQYF
D: -; J: TRBJ1-6; V: TRBV4-2; size: few; DNA: TGTGCCAGCAGCCAAGCCTCGAGTCAACTCTATAATTCACCCCTCCACTTT; CDR3: CASSQASSQLYNSPLHF
D: -; J: TRBJ2-3; V: TRBV5-1; size: -; DNA: TGCGCCAGCAGCTCCGGGAGCACAGATACGCAGTATTTT; CDR3: CASSSGSTDTQYF
D: TRBD2; J: TRBJ2-7; V: TRBV27; size: -; DNA: TGTGCCAGCGCACCTAGCGGGGGGGCAGGATCCTACGAGCAGTACTTC; CDR3: CASAPSGGAGSYEQYF
D: -; J: TRBJ2-7; V: TRBV28; size: few; DNA: TGTGCCAGCAGTTCACAGGGCCACGAGCAGTACTTC; CDR3: CASSSQGHEQYF
D: -; J: TRBJ2-7; V: TRBV6-5; size: -; DNA: TGTGCCAGCAGGTCGGGCTCCTACGAGCAGTACTTC; CDR3: CASRSGSYEQYF
D: -; J: TRBJ2-5; V: TRBV4-3; size: -; DNA: TGCGCCAGCAGCCAGGACCGGGGGGCCCAAGAGACCCAGTACTTC; CDR3: CASSQDRGAQETQYF
D: -; J: TRBJ2-7; V: TRBV19; size: -; DNA: TGTGCCAGTAGGGAAAGAAGGGGGACCTACGAGCAGTACTTC; CDR3: CASRERRGTYEQYF
D: -; J: TRBJ2-6; V: TRBV5-1; size: -; DNA: TGCGCCAGCAGCGCCGGACACTCTGGGGCCAACGTCCTGACTTTC; CDR3: CASSAGHSGANVLTF
D: -; J: TRBJ1-2; V: TRBV5-4; size: -; DNA: TGTGCCAGCAGCCGGAGGGTGACGGATGGCTACACCTTC; CDR3: CASSRRVTDGYTF
D: -; J: TRBJ1-2; V: TRBV7-2; size: -; DNA: TGTGCCAGCAGCCCCCTTCTAGGGGGGGTGAACTATGGCTACACCTTC; CDR3: CASSPLLGGVNYGYTF
D: TRBD2; J: TRBJ2-1; V: TRBV5-5; size: -; DNA: TGTGCCAGCAGCCCACGAGGTTACGGGGGAGGGTCCTACAATGAGCAGTTCTTC; CDR3: CASSPRGYGGGSYNEQFF
D: TRBD1; J: TRBJ1-4; V: TRBV12-5; size: -; DNA: TGTGCTAGTGGACAGGGGGCCATAACTAATGAAAAACTGTTTTTT; CDR3: CASGQGAITNEKLFF
D: -; J: TRBJ1-1; V: TRBV6-4; size: once; DNA: TGTGCCAGCAGTGAGGGGCCAATGAACACTGAAGCTTTCTTT; CDR3: CASSEGPMNTEAFF
D: TRBD2; J: TRBJ2-3; V: TRBV28; size: -; DNA: TGTGCCAGCAGTCGTCGGACTAGCGGGGGCACAGATACGCAGTATTTT; CDR3: CASSRRTSGGTDTQYF
D: -; J: TRBJ1-3; V: TRBV5-1; size: -; DNA: TGCGCCAGCAGCTTGGCCGCAGGGGCTGGAAACACCATATATTTT; CDR3: CASSLAAGAGNTIYF
D: -; J: TRBJ2-1; V: TRBV12-5; size: -; DNA: TGTGCTAGTGGTTCACCGGGACTCAGCTCCTACAATGAGCAGTTCTTC; CDR3: CASGSPGLSSYNEQFF
D: TRBD1; J: TRBJ2-7; V: TRBV6-1; size: -; DNA: TGTGCCAGTTGGGACAGGCCCTACGAGCAGTACTTC; CDR3: CASWDRPYEQYF
D: TRBD1; J: TRBJ1-6; V: TRBV7-9; size: -; DNA: TGTGCCAGCAGCCGGACAGGGGCTGATTCACCCCTCCACTTT; CDR3: CASSRTGADSPLHF
D: TRBD2; J: TRBJ2-1; V: TRBV6-6; size: few; DNA: TGTGCCAGCAGTTACAGCGGGGGCCGGGGCAATGAGCAGTTCTTC; CDR3: CASSYSGGRGNEQFF
D: -; J: TRBJ2-3; V: TRBV19; size: -; DNA: TGTGCCAGTAGTAAGGGGGGCACAGATACGCAGTATTTT; CDR3: CASSKGGTDTQYF
D: -; J: TRBJ2-7; V: TRBV5-1; size: once; DNA: TGCGCCAGCAGCTTGACCGGTACCTACGAGCAGTACTTC; CDR3: CASSLTGTYEQYF
D: -; J: TRBJ1-1; V: TRBV7-2; size: -; DNA: TGTGCCAGCAGTTATATGAACACTGAAGCTTTCTTT; CDR3: CASSYMNTEAFF
D: -; J: TRBJ2-1; V: TRBV5-1; size: -; DNA: TGCGCCAGCAGCTTGGGTCAGGGCTCCTACAATGAGCAGTTCTTC; CDR3: CASSLGQGSYNEQFF
D: TRBD2; J: TRBJ2-5; V: TRBV5-1; size: -; DNA: TGCGCCAGCAGCTCCACTCTAGCGGTTCAAGAGACCCAGTACTTC; CDR3: CASSSTLAVQETQYF
D: -; J: TRBJ2-1; V: TRBV7-6; size: once; DNA: TGTGCCAGCAGCTTACAGAGGGAGCAGTTCTTC; CDR3: CASSLQREQFF
D: TRBD1; J: TRBJ1-3; V: TRBV10-3; size: -; DNA: TGTGCCATCGGGGACAGGGGGCTGGGTACTGGAAACACCATATATTTT; CDR3: CAIGDRGLGTGNTIYF
D: TRBD2; J: TRBJ2-1; V: TRBV7-3; size: few; DNA: TGTGCCAGCAGCTTTCTAGCGGGGGCCACAAATGAGCAGTTCTTC; CDR3: CASSFLAGATNEQFF
D: -; J: TRBJ1-2; V: TRBV7-2; size: -; DNA: TGTGCCAGCAGCCGTACAGGATATAATAACTATGGCTACACCTTC; CDR3: CASSRTGYNNYGYTF
D: -; J: TRBJ1-6; V: TRBV5-6; size: few; DNA: TGTGCCAGCAGCTTTTCGGGCAGGGGTAATTCACCCCTCCACTTT; CDR3: CASSFSGRGNSPLHF
D: TRBD1; J: TRBJ2-7; V: TRBV23-1; size: -; DNA: TGCGCCAGCAGTCACCCCGGAACGGGACAGGGCCACGAGCAGTACTTC; CDR3: CASSHPGTGQGHEQYF
D: TRBD2; J: TRBJ2-7; V: TRBV7-6; size: -; DNA: TGTGCCAGCTCGGGACTAGCGGGGGCCTACGAGCAGTACTTC; CDR3: CASSGLAGAYEQYF
D: TRBD1; J: TRBJ1-1; V: TRBV5-1; size: -; DNA: TGCGCCAGCAGCACCGCGCCAGACAGGGTTGGCACTGAAGCTTTCTTT; CDR3: CASSTAPDRVGTEAFF
D: -; J: TRBJ2-5; V: TRBV6-5; size: -; DNA: TGTGCCAGCAGTCCGGCCCCCTCGGGCCAAGAGACCCAGTACTTC; CDR3: CASSPAPSGQETQYF
D: TRBD1; J: TRBJ2-7; V: TRBV7-9; size: -; DNA: TGTGCCAGCAGCTTAGATATTTTAGGACAGGGTCACTACGAGCAGTACTTC; CDR3: CASSLDILGQGHYEQYF
D: -; J: TRBJ1-1; V: TRBV9; size: -; DNA: TGTGCCAGCAGCCCAGGAGGTAGCCCAGTCGCTTTCTTT; CDR3: CASSPGGSPVAFF
D: TRBD2; J: TRBJ2-5; V: TRBV10-3; size: -; DNA: TGTGCCATCAGCCATCCCTCGCGGGGGGAGGAGACCCAGTACTTC; CDR3: CAISHPSRGEETQYF
D: -; J: TRBJ2-2; V: TRBV6-1; size: once; DNA: TGTGCCAGCGGTGCGAGGCCGGGCGGGGAGCTGTTTTTT; CDR3: CASGARPGGELFF
D: -; J: TRBJ1-2; V: TRBV19; size: -; DNA: TGTGCCAGTAGCAACCGAGACAGAGGCTACACCTTC; CDR3: CASSNRDRGYTF
D: -; J: TRBJ1-1; V: TRBV6-1; size: -; DNA: TGTGCCAGCAGAGCGGTTCATCAGACGAACACTGAAGCTTTCTTT; CDR3: CASRAVHQTNTEAFF
D: -; J: TRBJ1-2; V: TRBV10-3; size: once; DNA: TGTGCCATCAGTGAGTCCGGACAGCTTAGCTATGGCTACACCTTC; CDR3: CAISESGQLSYGYTF
D: TRBD1; J: TRBJ1-1; V: TRBV19; size: once; DNA: TGTGCCAGTAGTACTAACAGGGGAGTCGCTGAAGCTTTCTTT; CDR3: CASSTNRGVAEAFF
D: TRBD2; J: TRBJ2-1; V: TRBV7-2; size: -; DNA: TGTGCCAGCAGCTTTAGGGACGGCGGGGGGGCCAAGTTCTTC; CDR3: CASSFRDGGGAKFF
D: -; J: TRBJ2-2; V: TRBV9; size: -; DNA: TGTGCCAGCAGCCCCCCGGCCGGGGAGCTGTTTTTT; CDR3: CASSPPAGELFF
D: -; J: TRBJ1-1; V: TRBV19; size: -; DNA: TGTGCCAGTAGTATCGGGTGGGGGCGCAGGGGGAACACTGAAGCTTTCTTT; CDR3: CASSIGWGRRGNTEAFF
D: TRBD2; J: TRBJ2-1; V: TRBV9; size: -; DNA: TGTGCCAGCAGCGTAGTCGGGGGGGCCTACAATGAGCAGTTCTTC; CDR3: CASSVVGGAYNEQFF
D: TRBD1; J: TRBJ2-1; V: TRBV10-3; size: -; DNA: TGTGCCATCACCGGGACAGTCGGCGATGAGCAGTTCTTC; CDR3: CAITGTVGDEQFF